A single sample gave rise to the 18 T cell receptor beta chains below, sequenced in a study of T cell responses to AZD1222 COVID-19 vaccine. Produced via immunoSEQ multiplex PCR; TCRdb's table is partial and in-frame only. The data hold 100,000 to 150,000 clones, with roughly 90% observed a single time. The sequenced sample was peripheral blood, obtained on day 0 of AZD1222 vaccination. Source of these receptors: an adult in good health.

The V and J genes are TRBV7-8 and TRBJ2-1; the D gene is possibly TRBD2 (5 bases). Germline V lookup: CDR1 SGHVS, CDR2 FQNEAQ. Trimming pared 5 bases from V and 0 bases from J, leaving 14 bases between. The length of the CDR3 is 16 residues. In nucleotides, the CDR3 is TGTGCCAGCAGCCTAACTTGGACTGGCTCCTACAATGAGCAGTTCTTC. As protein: CASSLTWTGSYNEQFF. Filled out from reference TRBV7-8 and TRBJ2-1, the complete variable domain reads GAGVSQSPRYKVAKRGQDVALRCDPISGHVSLFWYQQALGQGPEFLTYFQNEAQLDKSGLPSDRFFAERPEGSVSTLKIQRTQQEDSAVYLCASSLTWTGSYNEQFFGPGTRLTVL.

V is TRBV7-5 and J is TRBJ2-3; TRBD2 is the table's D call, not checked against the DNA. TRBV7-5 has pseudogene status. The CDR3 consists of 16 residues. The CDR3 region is CARRPMGGTGGDTQYF. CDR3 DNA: TGTGCCAGAAGACCAATGGGCGGGACGGGGGGAGATACGCAGTATTTT.

The CDR3 region has the DNA TGCAGCGTTGGATCAGGGGGTAATCAGCCCCAGCATTTT. The encoded protein is CSVGSGGNQPQHF. This sequence joins TRBV29-1 and TRBJ1-5; 7 positions match TRBD1. The CDR3 consists of 13 residues. The germline gives CDR1 SQVTM, CDR2 ANQGSEA. With 4 bases clipped from V and 4 bases from J, the junction kept 4 bases outside the gene matches.

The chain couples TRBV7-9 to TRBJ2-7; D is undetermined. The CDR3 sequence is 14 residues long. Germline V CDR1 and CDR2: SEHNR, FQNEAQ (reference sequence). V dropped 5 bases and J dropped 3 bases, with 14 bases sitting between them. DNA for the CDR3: TGTGCCAGCAGCCTTCTGGCTTCCAGCTACGAGCAGTACTTC. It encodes CASSLLASSYEQYF.

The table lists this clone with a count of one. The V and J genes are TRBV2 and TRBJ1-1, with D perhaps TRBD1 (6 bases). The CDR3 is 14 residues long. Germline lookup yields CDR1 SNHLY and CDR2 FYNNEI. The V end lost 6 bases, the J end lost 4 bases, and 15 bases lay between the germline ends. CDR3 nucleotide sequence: TGTGCCAGCAGAAAGGGACACCAGGCCACTGAAGCTTTCTTT. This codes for CASRKGHQATEAFF.

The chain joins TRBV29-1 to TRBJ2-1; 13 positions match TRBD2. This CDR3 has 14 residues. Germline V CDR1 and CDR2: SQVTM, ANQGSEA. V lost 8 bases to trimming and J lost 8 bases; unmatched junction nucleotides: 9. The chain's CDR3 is CSTDRTSGSYEQFF. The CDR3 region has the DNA TGCAGCACCGACAGGACTAGCGGGAGTTATGAGCAGTTCTTC.

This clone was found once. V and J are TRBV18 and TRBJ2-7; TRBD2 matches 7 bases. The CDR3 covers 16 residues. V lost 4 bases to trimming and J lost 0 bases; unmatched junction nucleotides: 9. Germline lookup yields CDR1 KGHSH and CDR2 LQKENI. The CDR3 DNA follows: TGTGCCAGCTCACGGACTCCGCGGGGGAGCTCCTACGAGCAGTACTTC. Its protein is CASSRTPRGSSYEQYF.

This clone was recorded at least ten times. CDR3 protein: CASERERYNEQFF. The DNA for the CDR3 is TGTGCCAGTGAGCGGGAGCGCTACAATGAGCAGTTCTTC. The V call is TRBV5-5, the J call TRBJ2-1; 8 nucleotides line up with TRBD2. CDR1 SGHKS and CDR2 YYEKEE come from the germline V gene (reference sequence). Trimming took 8 bases from V and 3 from J; bases not matched to a gene: 4. This CDR3 comprises 13 residues.

CDR3 sequence (DNA): TGTGCCAGCAGCCGCCCGACTAGCGGGAGAGGGGCCGGGGAGCTGTTTTTT. This translates into CASSRPTSGRGAGELFF. This chain connects TRBV27 to TRBJ2-2; 12 positions match TRBD2. The CDR3 contains 17 residues. Germline V lookup: CDR1 MNHEY, CDR2 SMNVEV (reference sequence). V lost 6 bases to trimming and J lost 6 bases; unmatched junction nucleotides: 11.

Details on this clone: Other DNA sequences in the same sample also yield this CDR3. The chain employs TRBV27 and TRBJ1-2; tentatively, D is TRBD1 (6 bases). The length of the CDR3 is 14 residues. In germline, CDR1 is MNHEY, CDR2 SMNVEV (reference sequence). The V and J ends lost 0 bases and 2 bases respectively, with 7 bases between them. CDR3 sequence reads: CASSLSGGNYGYTF. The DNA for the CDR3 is TGTGCCAGCAGTTTATCAGGGGGGAACTATGGCTACACCTTC.

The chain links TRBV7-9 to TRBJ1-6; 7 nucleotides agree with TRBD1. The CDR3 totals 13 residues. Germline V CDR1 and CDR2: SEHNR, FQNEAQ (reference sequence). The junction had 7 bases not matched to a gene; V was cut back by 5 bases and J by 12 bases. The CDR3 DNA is TGTGCCAGCAGCGCCACAGGGGCCCAACCCCTCCACTTT. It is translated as CASSATGAQPLHF. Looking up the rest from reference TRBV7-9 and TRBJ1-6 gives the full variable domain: DTGVSQNPRHKITKRGQNVTFRCDPISEHNRLYWYRQTLGQGPEFLTYFQNEAQLEKSRLLSDRFSAERPKGSFSTLEIQRTEQGDSAMYLCASSATGAQPLHFGNGTRLTVT.

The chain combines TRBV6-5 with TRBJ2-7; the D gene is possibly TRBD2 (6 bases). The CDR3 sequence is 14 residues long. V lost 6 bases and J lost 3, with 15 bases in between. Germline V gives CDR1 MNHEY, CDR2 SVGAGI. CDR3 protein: CASRRPGGGYEQYF. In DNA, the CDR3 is TGTGCCAGCAGGAGACCCGGGGGTGGCTACGAGCAGTACTTC.

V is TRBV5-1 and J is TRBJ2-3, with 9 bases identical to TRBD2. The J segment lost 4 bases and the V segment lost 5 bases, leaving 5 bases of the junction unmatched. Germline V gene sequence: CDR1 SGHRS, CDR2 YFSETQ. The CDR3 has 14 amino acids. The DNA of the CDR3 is TGCGCCAGCAGTTCGGGACTAGCCCCAGATACGCAGTATTTT. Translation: CASSSGLAPDTQYF.

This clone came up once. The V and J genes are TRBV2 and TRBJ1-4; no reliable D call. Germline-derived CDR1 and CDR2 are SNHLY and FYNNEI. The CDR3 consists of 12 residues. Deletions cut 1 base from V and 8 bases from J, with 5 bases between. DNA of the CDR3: TGTGCCAGCAGTGAAGAGCAAGAAAAACTGTTTTTT. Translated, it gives CASSEEQEKLFF.

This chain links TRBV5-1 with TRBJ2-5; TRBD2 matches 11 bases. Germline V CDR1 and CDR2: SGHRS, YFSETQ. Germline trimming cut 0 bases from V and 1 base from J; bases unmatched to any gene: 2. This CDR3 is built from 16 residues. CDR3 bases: TGCGCCAGCAGCTTGGGACTAGCGGGGTCCCAAGAGACCCAGTACTTC. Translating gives CASSLGLAGSQETQYF.

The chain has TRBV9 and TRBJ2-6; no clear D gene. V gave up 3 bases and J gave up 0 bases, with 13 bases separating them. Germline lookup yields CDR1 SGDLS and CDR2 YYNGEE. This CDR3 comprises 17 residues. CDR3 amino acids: CASSGRIVYSGANVLTF. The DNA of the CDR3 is TGTGCCAGCAGCGGGAGAATAGTATACTCTGGGGCCAACGTCCTGACTTTC.

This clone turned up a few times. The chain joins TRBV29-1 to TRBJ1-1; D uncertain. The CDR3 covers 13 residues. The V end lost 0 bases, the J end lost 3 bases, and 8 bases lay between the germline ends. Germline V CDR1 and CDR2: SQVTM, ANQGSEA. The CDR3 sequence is CSVEDMADTEAFF. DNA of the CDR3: TGCAGCGTTGAAGATATGGCAGACACTGAAGCTTTCTTT. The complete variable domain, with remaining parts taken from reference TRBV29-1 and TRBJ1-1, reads SAVISQKPSRDICQRGTSLTIQCQVDSQVTMMFWYRQQPGQSLTLIATANQGSEATYESGFVIDKFPISRPNLTFSTLTVSNMSPEDSSIYLCSVEDMADTEAFFGQGTRLTVV.

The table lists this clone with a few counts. The CDR3 nucleotides are TGTGCCAGCAGCCAAGATCGGGGGACAGGAGGAAAACTGTTTTTT. Translation gives CASSQDRGTGGKLFF. The V and J genes are TRBV3-1 (or the pseudogene TRBV3-2) and TRBJ1-4; 8 nucleotides align to TRBD1. The V segment lost 0 bases and the J segment 10 bases; nucleotides outside the gene matches: 7. Per the germline V gene, CDR1 is LGHDT and CDR2 is YNNKEL (reference sequence). The CDR3 loop spans 15 amino acids.